The next 30 T cell receptor beta chains were all read from a single sample in a study of cytomegalovirus exposure and HLA in healthy donors. Both 60 Vbeta primers and 13 Jbeta primers went into the PCR. The repertoire was sequenced with immunoSEQ multiplex PCR; TCRdb's copy has only in-frame clones and lacks some. The sample gives roughly 100,000 clones, about 70% of which show up once; 1.5% to 2% is in the top ten. The specimen sequenced was PBMCs. Source of these receptors: a woman in her thirties or forties in good health and CMV-seronegative.

The chain recombines TRBV7-3 with TRBJ2-1; 14 bases line up with TRBD2. The V gene end was trimmed by 5 bases and the J gene end by 8 bases; junction bases not matched to a gene: 11. CDR1 and CDR2 (germline): SGHTA, FQGTGA. This CDR3 spans 17 amino acids. The CDR3 protein is CASSRRAGTSGSDEQFF. CDR3 in DNA: TGTGCCAGCAGCCGACGCGCCGGGACTAGCGGGAGTGATGAGCAGTTCTTC.

The J gene is TRBJ2-1, the V gene TRBV11-2, with 7 bases fitting TRBD2. The germline gives CDR1 SGHAT, CDR2 FQNNGV. V shed 1 base, J shed 10 bases, and the junction held 10 bases outside the gene matches. The CDR3 length is 15 residues. The CDR3 loop reads CASSLGLAGNEEQFF. The CDR3 DNA sequence: TGTGCCAGCAGCTTAGGACTAGCTGGCAATGAGGAGCAGTTCTTC. The complete variable domain, with remaining parts taken from reference TRBV11-2 and TRBJ2-1, reads EAGVAQSPRYKIIEKRQSVAFWCNPISGHATLYWYQQILGQGPKLLIQFQNNGVVDDSQLPKDRFSAERLKGVDSTLKIQPAKLEDSAVYLCASSLGLAGNEEQFFGPGTRLTVL.

The chain links TRBV5-1 to TRBJ2-5, with D perhaps TRBD1 (6 bases). The J call may be in error: the DNA end matches TRBJ2-7 better. Germline values: CDR1 SGHRS, CDR2 YFSETQ. CDR3 length: 14 residues. The DNA of the CDR3 is TGCGCCAGCAGCTTGGAGTCAGGGGTAGACGAGCAGTACTTC. Translated: CASSLESGVDEQYF.

The chain carries TRBV9 and TRBJ2-1; 7 nucleotides line up with TRBD2. V gave up 7 bases and J gave up 3 bases; unmatched junction bases: 4. This CDR3 has 13 amino acids. The germline CDR1 and CDR2 sequences are SGDLS and YYNGEE. CDR3: CASARGSYNEQFF. CDR3 in DNA: TGTGCCAGCGCCCGCGGGAGCTACAATGAGCAGTTCTTC.

This clone appeared a single time. The rearrangement links TRBV5-1 to TRBJ2-1, with 9 bases fitting TRBD1. The CDR3 sequence is 16 residues long. Germline V gives CDR1 SGHRS, CDR2 YFSETQ. The junction had 6 bases not matched to a gene; V was cut back by 1 base and J by 4 bases. CDR3 in DNA: TGCGCCAGCAGCTTGAATTCCGGGACAGGGTACAATGAGCAGTTCTTC. Its translation is CASSLNSGTGYNEQFF.

The gene calls are TRBV6-5 and TRBJ2-2, with no clear D. The germline V gene encodes CDR1 MNHEY and CDR2 SVGAGI. Trimming took 0 bases from V and 5 from J, leaving 10 bases between them. The CDR3 covers 15 residues. This CDR3 is CASSYSLALTGELFF. The CDR3 region has the DNA TGTGCCAGCAGTTACTCTCTGGCTTTAACCGGGGAGCTGTTTTTT.

The chain couples TRBV4-1 to TRBJ2-7; possibly TRBD2 for D (5 bases). Deletions cut 4 bases from V and 0 bases from J, with 13 bases between. The CDR3 extends over 15 amino acids. From germline, CDR1 is MGHRA and CDR2 YSYEKL. In DNA form, the CDR3 reads TGCGCCAGCAGCCTCTCGTCCGGGGTCTCCTACGAGCAGTACTTC. It specifies CASSLSSGVSYEQYF.

This clone turned up a few times. The chain is built from TRBV5-4 and TRBJ2-2; D is perhaps TRBD2 (6 bases). The V end lost 0 bases, the J end lost 6 bases, and 9 bases lay between the germline ends. CDR1 is SGHNT and CDR2 is YYREEE in the germline V gene (reference sequence). CDR3 length: 14 amino acids. The CDR3 coding sequence is TGTGCCAGCAGCTTGGCGGTAGCGGCCGGGGAGCTGTTTTTT. It specifies CASSLAVAAGELFF.

The chain links TRBV7-6 to TRBJ2-5, with 12 bases aligning to TRBD2. The J call may be wrong; the DNA end is better matched by TRBJ2-7. The CDR3 totals 15 residues. Germline CDR1 is SGHVS and CDR2 is FNYEAQ. CDR3 nucleotides: TGTGCCAGCAGCTCTAGCGGGAGGGCCGAATACGAGCAGTACTTC. Encoded protein: CASSSSGRAEYEQYF.

This chain joins TRBV4-3 and TRBJ1-1, with D possibly matching TRBD1 (6 bases). Germline V gives CDR1 LGHNA, CDR2 YSLEER. V was shortened by 1 base and J by 4 bases, with 13 bases between the two germline ends. CDR3 length: 15 residues. Written as DNA, the CDR3 is TGCGCCAGCAGCCAAGGCTCCAGGGGCAGCACTGAAGCTTTCTTT. Translation: CASSQGSRGSTEAFF.

The chain has TRBV13 and TRBJ2-1; no firm D call. Trimming stripped 3 bases from V and 3 bases from J, with 9 bases between. Germline V gives CDR1 PRHDT, CDR2 FYEKMQ (reference sequence). This CDR3 comprises 14 residues. In DNA form, the CDR3 reads TGTGCCAGCAGCTTCCTTGACAACTACAATGAGCAGTTCTTC. It encodes CASSFLDNYNEQFF.

The V gene is TRBV5-6, the J gene TRBJ2-1; D is ambiguous. The CDR3 is 16 residues long. Trimming stripped 0 bases from V and 8 bases from J, with 18 bases between. The germline CDR1 and CDR2 sequences are SGHDT and YYEEEE. CDR3 amino acids: CASSLVVWRRLDEQFF. CDR3 DNA sequence: TGTGCCAGCAGCTTGGTGGTTTGGCGGCGATTAGATGAGCAGTTCTTC.

CDR3 nucleotides: TGTGCCAGCAGCCCAGGGGCAACTAATGAAAAACTGTTTTTT. Translated: CASSPGATNEKLFF. The chain uses TRBV9 and TRBJ1-4; D is perhaps TRBD1 (6 bases). Germline V gives CDR1 SGDLS, CDR2 YYNGEE. This CDR3 has 14 amino acids. V was cut by 4 bases and J by 0 bases, with 7 bases left in between.

This clone was counted only a few times. The V and J genes are TRBV5-4 and TRBJ2-5, with no clear D. Deletions cut 5 bases from V and 4 bases from J, with 6 bases between. The CDR3 contains 11 residues. Germline values: CDR1 SGHNT, CDR2 YYREEE (reference sequence). CDR3: CASRNGETQYF. In nucleotides, the CDR3 is TGTGCCAGCAGAAACGGAGAGACCCAGTACTTC.

This clone was detected only a few times. The V call is TRBV6-1, the J call TRBJ2-7; a weak D match, TRBD2 (5 bases). V gave up 6 bases and J gave up 10 bases, with 22 bases separating them. The germline V gene encodes CDR1 MNHNS and CDR2 SASEGT. The CDR3 has 14 residues. CDR3 amino acids: CASSPESGALVQYF. CDR3 bases: TGTGCCAGCAGCCCCGAGAGCGGCGCATTGGTCCAGTACTTC.

V usage is TRBV28 and J usage is TRBJ2-7; 7 bases map to TRBD2. Per the germline V gene, CDR1 is MDHEN and CDR2 is SYDVKM. CDR3 length: 16 amino acids. V lost 6 bases, J lost 2 bases, and 13 bases stayed unmatched. For the CDR3, the DNA is TGTGCCAGCAGCCCTTCCAGCGGGATTTCCGCCTACGAGCAGTACTTC. Residues: CASSPSSGISAYEQYF.

The rearrangement joins TRBV19 to TRBJ1-2; tentative D call: TRBD1 (6 bases). The CDR3 spans 14 residues. Germline CDR1 reads LNHDA; CDR2 reads SQIVND (reference sequence). Trimming took 7 bases from V and 0 from J, leaving 12 bases between them. CDR3 loop: CASTTDSSNYGYTF. The CDR3 DNA follows: TGTGCCAGTACGACGGACAGTTCTAACTATGGCTACACCTTC.

In its sample, this clone was seen a few times. The chain joins TRBV4-3 to TRBJ2-3; 10 bases are a match to TRBD2. The V gene end was trimmed by 4 bases and the J gene end by 5 bases; junction bases not matched to a gene: 6. CDR1 and CDR2 (germline): LGHNA, YSLEER. The CDR3 is 15 residues long. CDR3 region: CASSRAGGPGDTQYF. CDR3 sequence (DNA): TGCGCCAGCAGCCGAGCGGGGGGGCCCGGAGATACGCAGTATTTT.

The rearrangement joins TRBV30 to TRBJ2-6; D ambiguous. This CDR3 is built from 16 residues. The germline V gene encodes CDR1 GTSNPN and CDR2 SVGIG (reference sequence). V gave up 2 bases and J gave up 0 bases, with 11 bases separating them. The CDR3 DNA reads TGTGCCTGGAGTAGGCAGGCGAGCTCTGGGGCCAACGTCCTGACTTTC. Protein product: CAWSRQASSGANVLTF. The variable domain in full, with the rest retrieved from reference TRBV30 and TRBJ2-6, is SQTIHQWPATLVQPVGSPLSLECTVEGTSNPNLYWYRQAAGRGLQLLFYSVGIGQISSEVPQNLSASRPQDRQFILSSKKLLLSDSGFYLCAWSRQASSGANVLTFGAGSRLTVL.

This chain connects TRBV6-4 to TRBJ2-2, with 7 bases matching TRBD1. Germline trimming cut 4 bases from V and 1 base from J; bases unmatched to any gene: 0. Germline V lookup: CDR1 MRHNA, CDR2 SNTAGT. CDR3 length: 14 amino acids. CDR3 DNA: TGTGCCAGCAGTGGACAGGGGAACACCGGGGAGCTGTTTTTT. The encoded protein is CASSGQGNTGELFF.

This clone was picked up a small number of times. The J gene is TRBJ2-7, the V gene TRBV5-1; TRBD1 might be the D (6 bases). Germline assignment: CDR1 SGHRS and CDR2 YFSETQ. This CDR3 comprises 13 residues. The ends were cut back, 4 bases at V and 3 bases at J, with 11 bases in the middle. The CDR3 is CASSRDIVYEQYF. Here the CDR3 DNA reads TGCGCCAGCAGCCGGGACATCGTCTACGAGCAGTACTTC.

The chain recombines TRBV19 with TRBJ1-1; 11 bases agree with TRBD1. Germline V gene lookup returns CDR1 LNHDA and CDR2 SQIVND (reference sequence). V dropped 8 bases and J dropped 4; count of bases not matched to a gene: 3. The CDR3 sequence is 13 residues long. This chain's CDR3 is CASGQGAGTEAFF. Here the CDR3 DNA reads TGTGCCAGTGGACAGGGGGCCGGCACTGAAGCTTTCTTT. Variable domain in full (rest from reference TRBV19 and TRBJ1-1): DGGITQSPKYLFRKEGQNVTLSCEQNLNHDAMYWYRQDPGQGLRLIYYSQIVNDFQKGDIAEGYSVSREKKESFPLTVTSAQKNPTAFYLCASGQGAGTEAFFGQGTRLTVV.

Here the CDR3 DNA reads TGTGCCAGCGAGTCGGGGGAGCAGTACTTC. Translation: CASESGEQYF. This chain connects TRBV2 to TRBJ2-7; D perhaps matches TRBD2 (5 bases). Germline loops: CDR1 SNHLY, CDR2 FYNNEI. This CDR3 has 10 amino acids. V was shortened by 8 bases and J by 7 bases, with 9 bases between the two germline ends. The full variable domain, completed using reference TRBV2 and TRBJ2-7, is EPEVTQTPSHQVTQMGQEVILRCVPISNHLYFYWYRQILGQKVEFLVSFYNNEISEKSEIFDDQFSVERPDGSNFTLKIRSTKLEDSAMYFCASESGEQYFGPGTRLTVT.

The genes are TRBV9 and TRBJ2-7, with TRBD1 matching over 10 bases. Germline CDR1 SGDLS, CDR2 YYNGEE. CDR3 length equals 16 residues. Losses at the gene ends were 3 bases for V and 6 bases for J; bases not matched to a gene: 12. DNA of the CDR3: TGTGCCAGCAGCGAAACCCCCGGGACAGGGGTGGGCGAGCAGTACTTC. As protein: CASSETPGTGVGEQYF.

This clone was counted a single time. The genes are TRBV4-3 and TRBJ2-7; 9 positions match TRBD1. The germline CDR1 and CDR2 sequences are LGHNA and YSLEER. This CDR3 is built from 18 residues. The junction had 13 bases not matched to a gene; V was cut back by 1 base and J by 3 bases. The CDR3 sequence is CASSQGGSGTGFIYEQYF. DNA for the CDR3: TGCGCCAGCAGCCAAGGTGGGTCCGGGACAGGGTTCATCTACGAGCAGTACTTC.

The rearrangement joins TRBV18 to TRBJ1-2, with a tentative D call TRBD1 (6 bases). The CDR3 covers 15 residues. Trimming stripped 6 bases from V and 0 bases from J, with 14 bases between. Germline V gene data show CDR1 as KGHSH and CDR2 as LQKENI. The CDR3 region is CASSRGAEANYGYTF. In nucleotides, the CDR3 is TGTGCCAGCTCTCGGGGGGCAGAAGCTAACTATGGCTACACCTTC.

The CDR3 reads CASSLFGGELSYEQYF. CDR3 nucleotide sequence: TGTGCCAGCAGTTTATTCGGGGGGGAGCTCTCCTACGAGCAGTACTTC. The chain carries TRBV28 and TRBJ2-7; 8 nucleotides align to TRBD2. CDR3 length: 16 residues. With V trimmed by 1 base and J by 0 bases, 5 bases remained unmatched. Germline CDR1 reads MDHEN; CDR2 reads SYDVKM.

V gene TRBV5-4 combines with J gene TRBJ2-1, with TRBD2 identical over 11 bases. Germline lookup yields CDR1 SGHNT and CDR2 YYREEE (reference sequence). The junction had 1 base not matched to a gene; V was cut back by 0 bases and J by 5 bases. The CDR3 sequence is 15 residues long. CDR3 coding DNA: TGTGCCAGCAGCTTGGTACTAGCGGGGGACAATGAGCAGTTCTTC. This translates into CASSLVLAGDNEQFF.

This chain links TRBV29-1 with TRBJ2-3, with TRBD2 identical over 11 bases. V was clipped by 4 bases and J by 6 bases; unmatched bases: 6. Germline assignment: CDR1 SQVTM and CDR2 ANQGSEA. CDR3 length: 14 residues. The CDR3 sequence is CSVGTSGRGDTQYF. DNA of the CDR3: TGCAGCGTTGGAACTAGCGGGAGAGGGGATACGCAGTATTTT.

The V gene is TRBV4-3, the J gene TRBJ2-1; the D gene is possibly TRBD2 (7 bases). Germline-derived CDR1 and CDR2 are LGHNA and YSLEER. V gave up 1 base and J gave up 0 bases, with 16 bases separating them. The CDR3 is 18 residues long. In nucleotides, the CDR3 is TGCGCCAGCAGCCAAGGTGTTCGGGGGGCCTACTCCTACAATGAGCAGTTCTTC. Translated, it gives CASSQGVRGAYSYNEQFF.